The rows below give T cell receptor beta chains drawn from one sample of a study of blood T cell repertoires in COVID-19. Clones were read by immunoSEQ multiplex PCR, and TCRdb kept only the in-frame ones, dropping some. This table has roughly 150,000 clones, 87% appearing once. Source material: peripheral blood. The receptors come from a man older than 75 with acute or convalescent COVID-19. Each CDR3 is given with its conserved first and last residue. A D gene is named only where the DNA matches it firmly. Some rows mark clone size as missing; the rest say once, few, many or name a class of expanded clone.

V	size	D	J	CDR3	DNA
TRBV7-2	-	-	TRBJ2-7	CASSFQGTYEQYF	TGTGCCAGCAGCTTTCAGGGAACCTACGAGCAGTACTTC
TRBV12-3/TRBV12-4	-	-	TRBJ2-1	CASSLERHEQFF	TGTGCCAGCAGTTTAGAGAGGCATGAGCAGTTCTTC
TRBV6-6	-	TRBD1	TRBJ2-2	CASSNRGRRTGELFF	TGTGCCAGCAGTAACAGGGGGCGTCGGACCGGGGAGCTGTTTTTT
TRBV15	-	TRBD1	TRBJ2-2	CATSEGQGVTGELFF	TGTGCCACCAGCGAGGGACAGGGGGTCACCGGGGAGCTGTTTTTT
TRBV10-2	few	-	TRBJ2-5	CASSFDGKETQYF	TGCGCCAGCAGTTTCGACGGGAAAGAGACCCAGTACTTC
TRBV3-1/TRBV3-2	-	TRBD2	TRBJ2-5	CASSHKREGGETQYF	TGTGCCAGCAGCCATAAGCGGGAGGGAGGGGAGACCCAGTACTTC
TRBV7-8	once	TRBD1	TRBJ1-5	CASSRREGQGGAQPQHF	TGTGCCAGCAGCCGCCGCGAAGGACAGGGCGGGGCTCAGCCCCAGCATTTT
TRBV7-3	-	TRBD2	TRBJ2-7	CASTLKSGSSYEQYF	TGTGCCAGCACCTTAAAGAGCGGGAGTAGCTACGAGCAGTACTTC
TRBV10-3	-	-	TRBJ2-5	CAISETAGQETQYF	TGTGCCATCAGTGAGACCGCCGGCCAAGAGACCCAGTACTTC
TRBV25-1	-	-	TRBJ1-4	CASSRGEGEKLFF	TGTGCCAGCAGTCGGGGAGAGGGTGAAAAACTGTTTTTT
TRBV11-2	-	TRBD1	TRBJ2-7	CASSLVGTGGYEQYF	TGTGCCAGCAGCTTAGTGGGGACAGGGGGGTACGAGCAGTACTTC
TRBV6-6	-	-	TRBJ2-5	CASGSENQETQYF	TGTGCCAGCGGTAGCGAGAACCAAGAGACCCAGTACTTC
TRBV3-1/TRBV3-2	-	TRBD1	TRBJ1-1	CASSPIQGQSSTEAFF	TGTGCCAGCAGCCCCATACAGGGACAGTCGAGCACTGAAGCTTTCTTT
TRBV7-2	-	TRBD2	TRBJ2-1	CASSPPGGGSYNEQFF	TGTGCCAGCAGCCCCCCCGGGGGAGGGTCCTACAATGAGCAGTTCTTC
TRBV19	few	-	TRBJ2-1	CASTPPGKGNNEQFF	TGTGCCAGTACACCTCCAGGGAAGGGGAACAATGAGCAGTTCTTC
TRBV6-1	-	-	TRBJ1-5	CASSEGAVNQPQHF	TGTGCCAGCAGTGAAGGGGCAGTAAATCAGCCCCAGCATTTT
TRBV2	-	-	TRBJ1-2	CASSEGEGYTF	TGTGCCAGCAGTGAAGGCGAGGGCTACACCTTC
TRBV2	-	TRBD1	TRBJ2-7	CASSEKRQGNYEQYF	TGTGCCAGCAGTGAAAAGCGACAGGGGAACTACGAGCAGTACTTC
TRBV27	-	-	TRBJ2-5	CASSLRADSTETQYF	TGTGCCAGCAGTTTAAGGGCGGACTCGACGGAGACCCAGTACTTC
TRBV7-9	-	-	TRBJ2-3	CASSGTGSGGTQYF	TGTGCCAGCAGCGGGACAGGCTCGGGGGGTACGCAGTATTTT
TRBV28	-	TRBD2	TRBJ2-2	CASSESPGSGGSAGELFF	TGTGCCAGCAGTGAGTCCCCCGGCAGCGGGGGGTCGGCCGGGGAGCTGTTTTTT
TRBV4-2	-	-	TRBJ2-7	CASSPSYTGEQYF	TGTGCCAGCAGCCCTAGCTACACGGGCGAGCAGTACTTC
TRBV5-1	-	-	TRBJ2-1	CASSLSSGSYNEQFF	TGCGCCAGCAGCTTGAGTTCGGGATCCTACAATGAGCAGTTCTTC
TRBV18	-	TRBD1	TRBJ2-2	CASSPGQGLTGELFF	TGTGCCAGCTCACCGGGACAGGGGTTGACCGGGGAGCTGTTTTTT
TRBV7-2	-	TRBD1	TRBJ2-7	CASSQAGDSSYEQYF	TGTGCCAGCAGCCAAGCCGGGGACAGCTCCTACGAGCAGTACTTC
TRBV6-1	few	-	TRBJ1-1	CASSEAFWGLNTEAFF	TGTGCCAGCAGTGAAGCGTTTTGGGGGCTGAACACTGAAGCTTTCTTT
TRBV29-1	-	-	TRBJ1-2	CSVVSGIVAGYTF	TGCAGCGTTGTCTCAGGGATTGTGGCTGGCTACACCTTC
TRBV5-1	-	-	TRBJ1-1	CASSLVWGGGTEAFF	TGCGCCAGCAGCTTGGTATGGGGCGGGGGCACTGAAGCTTTCTTT
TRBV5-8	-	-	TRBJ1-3	CASSLGSGRRSGNTIYF	TGTGCCAGCAGCTTGGGGTCAGGGCGTCGCTCTGGAAACACCATATATTTT
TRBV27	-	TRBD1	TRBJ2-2	CASSPGTGRTGELFF	TGTGCCAGCAGCCCCGGGACAGGGAGAACCGGGGAGCTGTTTTTT
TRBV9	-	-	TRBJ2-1	CASSVAMSNEQFF	TGTGCCAGCAGCGTAGCAATGTCAAATGAGCAGTTCTTC
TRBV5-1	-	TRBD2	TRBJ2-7	CASSLSGGVHEQYF	TGCGCCAGCAGCTTGTCGGGGGGTGTCCACGAGCAGTACTTC
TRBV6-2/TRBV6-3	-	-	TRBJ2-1	CASSPDRIGVNEQFF	TGTGCCAGCAGCCCCGACAGGATCGGGGTCAATGAGCAGTTCTTC
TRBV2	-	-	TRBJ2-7	CASNRVYDEQYF	TGTGCCAGTAACAGGGTATACGACGAGCAGTACTTC
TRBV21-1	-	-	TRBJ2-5	CASSPVRGGQETQYF	TGTGCCAGCAGTCCTGTCCGGGGAGGACAAGAGACCCAGTACTTC
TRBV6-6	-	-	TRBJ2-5	CASSYSAEVTQYF	TGTGCCAGCAGTTACTCTGCGGAGGTGACCCAGTACTTC
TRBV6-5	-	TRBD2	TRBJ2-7	CASSPASGSYEQYF	TGTGCCAGCTCCCCGGCTAGCGGATCCTACGAGCAGTACTTC
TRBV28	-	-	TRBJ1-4	CASSSNRDRNSEKLFF	TGTGCCAGCAGTTCAAACAGGGACCGTAATTCTGAAAAACTGTTTTTT
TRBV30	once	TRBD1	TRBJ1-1	CAWNRGLNTEAFF	TGTGCCTGGAACAGGGGACTGAACACTGAAGCTTTCTTT
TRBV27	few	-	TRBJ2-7	CASSRYRASYEQYF	TGTGCCAGCAGTCGCTACAGGGCCTCCTACGAGCAGTACTTC
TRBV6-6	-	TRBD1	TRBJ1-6	CASSRASTGVKSSYNSPLHF	TGTGCCAGCAGCCGCGCCTCCACAGGGGTAAAGAGCTCCTATAATTCACCCCTCCACTTT
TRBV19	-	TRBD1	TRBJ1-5	CASSNMDRGRGNQPQHF	TGTGCCAGTAGTAACATGGACAGGGGGCGAGGCAATCAGCCCCAGCATTTT